This TCR beta chain is from a study of T cell responses to AZD1222 COVID-19 vaccine. Overall study context: Recipients boosted at about 4 weeks or about 12 weeks are pooled.

This table comes from immunoSEQ multiplex PCR, and its TCRdb copy is limited to in-frame clones, with some not included. The sample has tens of thousands of clones; 86% are singletons. Study-level results: Donors, mostly white British, included more females; clonal diversity was possibly underestimated. Repertoires were obtained solely post-peak T cell response. Just five or six AZD1222 recipients were seropositive at baseline.

Comments on this clone: Antigen unknown.

This CDR3 has 14 amino acids. The V gene's germline CDR1 is SQVTM and CDR2 ANQGSEA. Deletions cut 4 bases from V and 6 bases from J, with 19 bases between. The V gene is TRBV29-1, the J gene TRBJ2-7; D gene unclear. The sequencing used peripheral blood, collected on day 0 of AZD1222 vaccination. The receptor was derived from an adult in good health. This CDR3 is CSVGLGSSGSEQYF. DNA for the CDR3: TGCAGCGTTGGTCTAGGGTCCTCTGGCTCCGAGCAGTACTTC.